This T cell receptor (beta chain) is from a study of CD8+CD57+ T cells in acquired aplastic anemia (dated by TCRdb to 2016 to 2019). A note on the overall study: DNA extracted from sorted CD4+ and CD8+ cells had a mean of about 3.2 ug, with a range of about 0.18 to 27.4 ug. A CD8+CD57+ expansion meant a frequency higher than the mean frequency seen in healthy subjects. Here is what the overall study found, with its caveats: No significant difference in CD8+ Simpson's diversity was found between patients and healthy controls (P=0.060). Roughly 29 CD8+ CDR3 sequences were found in both patients and controls but appeared to be highly expressed in patients and within the immunodominant clones of the patients.

Genomic DNA served as template for TCR beta VDJ combination and CDR3 sequence profiling. An Illumina HiSeq 2000 was the platform used for TCR repertoire sequencing. Processing in the source paper ran as follows. TRBV/TRBJ rearrangement plots, CDR3 size and DJ length profiles, and Simpson's diversity index were used to evaluate the repertoires. The most abundant DNA sequence in the deep sequencing data was taken as the immunodominant clone. CDR3 amino acid sequences were screened for sharing across subjects and compared with published repertoires and the VDJdb database. TCRdb reran the public reads through fastp at Q25 and MiXCR, keeping productive beta chains. Entries are consolidated by CDR3 protein sequence, retaining the most common genes and DNA. The V and J calls and clone size come from TCRdb's table, not from the authors' own analysis. The sample table contains roughly 200,000 distinct CDR3 sequences; only one count was recorded for about 60% of them. Around 60% of the sample lies in the top ten.

Expansion of CD8+CD57+ cells had been shown by flow cytometry in the patients chosen for sequencing. All patients had severe acquired aplastic anemia diagnosed by International Study of Aplastic Anemia and Agranulocytosis and Camitta criteria. At the time blood was sampled, none of the patients had received any therapy. TCR repertoires of sorted CD4+ and CD8+ blood T cells from severe aplastic anemia patients and healthy subjects were deep-sequenced in the study. Patients were enrolled under clinicaltrials.gov protocols 00001620, 01623167, 00001397, 00071045, 00081523 and 00961064 in the USA. Ficoll-Paque density gradient centrifugation was used to isolate peripheral blood mononuclear cells. Before DNA extraction, CD4+ and CD8+ T cells were sorted with FACS or magnetic beads. This clonotype was detected only a few times. This receptor's antigen is unknown. No base-level quality is on record; no much larger clone is a single base apart.

The sequenced sample consisted of sorted CD4+, CD8+, or CD8+CD57+ T cells (not recorded which) from PBMCs. The receptor's source is a human donor with aplastic anemia.

The sequence in DNA is TGTGCCATCAGTGAGTCGATTCGGACTAGTGTTTACGAGCAGTACTTC. It encodes CAISESIRTSVYEQYF. This receptor chain uses TRBV10-3 and TRBJ2-7, with 7 junctional bases fitting TRBD2. The CDR3 runs 16 residues from the cysteine to the phenylalanine. The kept DNA is CDR3 alone, 48 bases in frame from the first base. The germline V gene sets CDR1 to ENHRY and CDR2 to SYGVKD. From V the trimming removes 0 bases and from J it removes 4 bases, while the gene matches leave 9 bases of the junction unaccounted for.